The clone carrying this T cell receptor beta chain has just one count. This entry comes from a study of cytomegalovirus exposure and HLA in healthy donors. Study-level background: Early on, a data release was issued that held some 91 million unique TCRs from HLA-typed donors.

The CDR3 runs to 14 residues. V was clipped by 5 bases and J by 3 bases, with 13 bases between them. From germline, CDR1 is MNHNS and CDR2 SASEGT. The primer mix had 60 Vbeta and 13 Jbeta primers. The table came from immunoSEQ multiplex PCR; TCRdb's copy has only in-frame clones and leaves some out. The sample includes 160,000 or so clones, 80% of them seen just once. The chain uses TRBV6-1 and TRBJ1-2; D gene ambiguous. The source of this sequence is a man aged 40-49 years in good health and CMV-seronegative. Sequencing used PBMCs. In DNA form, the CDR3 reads TGTGCCAGCAGTACCCTAGACGGTCACTATGGCTACACCTTC. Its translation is CASSTLDGHYGYTF.